What follows are 19 T cell receptor beta chains derived from one specimen sequenced in a study of radiotherapy plus CTLA-4 blockade in lung cancer. Assay: immunoSEQ multiplex PCR; the TCRdb copy retains only in-frame clones and omits some. This sample carries under 95,000 clones, around 76% of them seen once, and the ten largest clones take 22%. Sequenced material: peripheral blood, taken from a patient treated with radiotherapy plus ipilimumab. Source of these receptors: a human donor with non-small cell lung cancer whose response to radiotherapy plus ipilimumab could not be evaluated. Some clones in this sample may be carry-over from other donors' samples.

The chain links TRBV7-3 to TRBJ2-3; 9 positions match TRBD2. CDR1 and CDR2 (germline): SGHTA, FQGTGA. The CDR3 is made up of 19 amino acids. V dropped 1 base and J dropped 2; count of bases not matched to a gene: 13. CDR3 sequence: CASSLRDSGGQTSTDTQYF. As DNA, the CDR3 is TGTGCCAGCAGCTTAAGGGATAGCGGGGGCCAAACATCCACAGATACGCAGTATTTT.

The sample holds one count of this clone. DNA of the CDR3: TGTGCCAGCAGCTTCTCCGGGACTAGGGAAGAGACCCAGTACTTC. This sequence encodes CASSFSGTREETQYF. This chain uses TRBV9 with TRBJ2-5, with 8 positions matching TRBD2. Unmatched junction bases numbered 8, after V lost 4 bases and J lost 3 bases. Germline V gene lookup returns CDR1 SGDLS and CDR2 YYNGEE. CDR3 length: 15 amino acids.

This clone was detected only a few times. The chain joins TRBV10-1 to TRBJ1-3; no definite D call. From germline, CDR1 is WNHNN and CDR2 SYGVQD (reference sequence). The CDR3 is 14 amino acids. Trimming took 0 bases from V and 2 from J, leaving 5 bases between them. DNA for the CDR3: TGCGCCAGCAGTGAGTCGGGCCCTGGAAACACCATATATTTT. It is translated as CASSESGPGNTIYF.

The chain uses TRBV7-3 and TRBJ1-2; 7 positions agree with TRBD1. This CDR3 comprises 13 residues. Losses at the gene ends were 5 bases for V and 7 bases for J; bases not matched to a gene: 7. The V gene's germline CDR1 is SGHTA and CDR2 FQGTGA. CDR3 sequence (DNA): TGTGCCAGCAGCCCACGACAGGGCAGTGGCTACACCTTC. Translating gives CASSPRQGSGYTF. The variable domain in full, completed from reference TRBV7-3 and TRBJ1-2, reads GAGVSQTPSNKVTEKGKYVELRCDPISGHTALYWYRQSLGQGPEFLIYFQGTGAADDSGLPNDRFFAVRPEGSVSTLKIQRTERGDSAVYLCASSPRQGSGYTFGSGTRLTVV.

This clone appeared a few times. The chain is built from TRBV7-9 and TRBJ2-5, with no clear D. TRBJ2-7 matches the DNA end more closely, so the J call is doubtful. The V gene's germline CDR1 is SEHNR and CDR2 FQNEAQ (reference sequence). This CDR3 has 12 amino acids. The DNA for the CDR3 is TGTGCCAGCAGCTTAGTACCCTACGAGCAGTACTTC. This sequence encodes CASSLVPYEQYF.

The chain has TRBV30 and TRBJ2-2, with D possibly TRBD1 on 5 matching bases. Deletions cut 5 bases from V and 6 bases from J, with 13 bases between. This CDR3 comprises 13 residues. Germline CDR1 GTSNPN, CDR2 SVGIG (reference sequence). The CDR3 is CAWSPGHSGELFF. The CDR3 DNA follows: TGTGCCTGGTCTCCAGGACACTCCGGGGAGCTGTTTTTT.

The J gene is TRBJ1-2, the V gene TRBV6-4, with TRBD1 as a possible D gene (5 bases). The V end lost 2 bases, the J end lost 2 bases, and 12 bases lay between the germline ends. The CDR3 is 15 amino acids. The germline CDR1 and CDR2 sequences are MRHNA and SNTAGT. The CDR3 loop is CASSDKAGRNYGYTF. Here the CDR3 DNA reads TGTGCCAGCAGTGACAAGGCAGGGAGGAACTATGGCTACACCTTC.

The rearrangement joins TRBV27 to TRBJ1-1; perhaps TRBD1 as D (5 bases). Germline V gene lookup returns CDR1 MNHEY and CDR2 SMNVEV (reference sequence). V shed 6 bases and J shed 1 base, with 12 bases lying between them. The CDR3 runs 14 residues. Here the CDR3 DNA reads TGTGCCAGCAGACCGACAGTCCCGAACACTGAAGCTTTCTTT. Translation: CASRPTVPNTEAFF.

There are a few counts of this clone. Germline and junction disagree at one end, which may indicate a read error. The rearrangement links TRBV2 to TRBJ1-1, with unresolved D. Per germline, CDR1 SNHLY and CDR2 FYNNEI. The CDR3 has 12 residues. The CDR3 reads CASSEGHPEAFF. Written as DNA, the CDR3 is TGTGCCAGCAGCGAAGGGCATCCTGAAGCTTTCTTT.

V gene TRBV6-6 combines with J gene TRBJ2-1; perhaps TRBD1 as D (6 bases). The CDR3 runs to 15 residues. V lost 6 bases and J lost 0, with 12 bases in between. Germline CDR1 MNHNY, CDR2 SVGAGI (reference sequence). The DNA of the CDR3 is TGTGCCAGCAGCCCAGGGGCCAGCTCCTACAATGAGCAGTTCTTC. It specifies CASSPGASSYNEQFF.

The chain joins TRBV9 to TRBJ2-3; TRBD1 matches at 7 bases. The V and J ends lost 3 bases and 5 bases, in that order; junction bases with no gene match: 9. Germline CDR1 is SGDLS and CDR2 is YYNGEE. The CDR3 has 15 residues. The CDR3 loop reads CASSGGQVGGDTQYF. As DNA, the CDR3 is TGTGCCAGCAGCGGAGGACAGGTTGGAGGAGATACGCAGTATTTT.

This clone was counted a single time. At one of its ends the junction is not consistent with the germline gene, which may arise from a read error. The CDR3, as DNA: TGTGCCAACAGCCAGCCTAGCGGGGGGGCGAAAAATGAGCAGTTCTTC. It codes for CANSQPSGGAKNEQFF. The chain has TRBV4-2 and TRBJ2-1; 12 nucleotides match TRBD2. The CDR3 sequence is 16 residues long. Germline CDR1 LGHNA, CDR2 YNFKEQ.

This clone appeared a single time. This chain links TRBV30 with TRBJ1-2; unclear D gene. In germline, CDR1 is GTSNPN, CDR2 SVGIG (reference sequence). This CDR3 is 14 amino acids long. Trimming cost V 6 bases and J 5 bases, with 19 bases left between them. CDR3 in DNA: TGTGCCTGCCGGGGAGGGAATCGAGGGTATGGCTACACCTTC. Residues: CACRGGNRGYGYTF.

The rearrangement uses TRBV19 and TRBJ1-2; 8 nucleotides line up with TRBD1. Germline loops: CDR1 LNHDA, CDR2 SQIVND (reference sequence). Trimming cost V 3 bases and J 4 bases; bases outside gene matches: 4. This CDR3 has 14 residues. CDR3 residues: CASSIGTGSYGYTF. Written as DNA, the CDR3 is TGTGCCAGTAGTATTGGGACAGGATCCTATGGCTACACCTTC.

The chain joins TRBV5-1 to TRBJ2-3; D unclear. The V gene lost 4 bases and the J gene lost 0 bases, with 15 bases spanning the gap. The CDR3 has 16 amino acids. CDR1 SGHRS and CDR2 YFSETQ come from the germline V gene. The CDR3 sequence is CASSTPNGASTDTQYF. The CDR3 bases are TGCGCCAGCAGCACCCCTAACGGAGCAAGCACAGATACGCAGTATTTT.

The CDR3 loop is CATSRVGTGANYTF. DNA of the CDR3: TGTGCCACCAGCAGAGTCGGGACAGGGGCAAATTACACCTTC. The chain carries TRBV15 and TRBJ1-2, with 10 bases aligning to TRBD1. CDR1 LNHNV and CDR2 YYDKDF come from the germline V gene (reference sequence). The CDR3 has 14 residues. J was trimmed by 11 bases and V by 1 base; bases with no gene match: 7.

V usage is TRBV4-3 and J usage is TRBJ2-2; D gene ambiguous. The CDR3 runs to 16 residues. Trimming pared 1 base from V and 0 bases from J, leaving 9 bases between. Germline V CDR1 and CDR2: LGHNA, YSLEER. The CDR3 DNA reads TGCGCCAGCAGCCAAGGGCGGCTCGCGAACACCGGGGAGCTGTTTTTT. Its translation is CASSQGRLANTGELFF.

This clone was seen more than once but under ten times. V is TRBV6-6 and J is TRBJ1-4; D might be TRBD1 (6 bases). Per germline, CDR1 MNHNY and CDR2 SVGAGI (reference sequence). The CDR3 consists of 14 residues. Trimming stripped 7 bases from V and 6 bases from J, with 15 bases between. CDR3 sequence reads: CASKDSNPHEKLFF. In nucleotides, the CDR3 is TGTGCCAGCAAGGACAGTAATCCTCATGAAAAACTGTTTTTT.

The CDR3 bases are TGTGCCAGCAACAGGGACGGTATTGGTGAAAAACTGTTTTTT. Its translation is CASNRDGIGEKLFF. The rearrangement links TRBV4-2 to TRBJ1-4, with a possible D match to TRBD1 (6 bases). The V end was cut by 7 bases, the J end by 7 bases, with 16 bases between. The CDR3 length is 14 residues. Looked up from germline, CDR1 is LGHNA and CDR2 is YNFKEQ.